The next 13 T cell receptor beta chains were all read from a single sample in a study of blood T cells in healthy people across ages. The authors ran a second PCR of roughly 7 to 11 cycles using a sample-barcoded 5' primer and a J-beta primer mix. TCRdb re-called the 5' RACE reads through MiXCR, storing one row per CDR3 protein. The repertoire consists of 1.5 million to 2 million distinct CDR3 sequences, with around 42% occurring once and the leading ten covering about 23%. Material for sequencing was blood. All receptors come from a human donor in good health.

This chain uses TRBV12-3 or TRBV12-4 with TRBJ2-5; D gene unclear. Trimming stripped 5 bases from V and 5 bases from J, with 15 bases between. The CDR3 contains 14 residues. DNA for the CDR3: TGTGCCAGCAGTGTAAGACCGCCGTATGAGACCCAGTACTTC. This translates into CASSVRPPYETQYF.

The V call is TRBV28, the J call TRBJ2-1, with a possible D match to TRBD1 (5 bases). The germline V and J ends were trimmed by 3 bases and 9 bases, with 9 bases remaining between them. From germline, CDR1 is MDHEN and CDR2 SYDVKM. There are 12 residues in the CDR3. CDR3 loop: CASSLEQVEQFF. The CDR3 nucleotides read TGTGCCAGCAGTTTGGAACAGGTTGAGCAGTTCTTC.

The chain combines TRBV7-3 with TRBJ1-2; the D gene is possibly TRBD1 (5 bases). Germline V gene sequence: CDR1 SGHTA, CDR2 FQGTGA. Trimming took off 3 bases at V and 4 bases at J, with 15 bases between the two ends. This CDR3 contains 15 residues. The CDR3 DNA is TGTGCCAGCAGCTTGGGCCGGGGGGGGAGCTATGGCTACACCTTC. Translating it yields CASSLGRGGSYGYTF.

This clonotype was seen only a few times. V and J are TRBV7-9 and TRBJ1-2, with 7 bases identical to TRBD1. The CDR3 runs to 14 residues. The trim removed 5 bases at V and 4 bases at J, leaving 7 bases unmatched. CDR1 SEHNR and CDR2 FQNEAQ come from the germline V gene (reference sequence). CDR3 DNA: TGTGCCAGCAGCCTACAGGGACAGTTCTATGGCTACACCTTC. It translates to CASSLQGQFYGYTF.

A few counts support this clonotype. V and J are TRBV4-2 and TRBJ1-2, with D possibly TRBD1 on 6 matching bases. Germline values: CDR1 LGHNA, CDR2 YNFKEQ. The CDR3 runs to 15 residues. V gave up 0 bases and J gave up 7 bases, with 15 bases separating them. The CDR3 is CASSQEGAGLSGYTF. The CDR3 nucleotides are TGTGCCAGCAGCCAAGAGGGGGCAGGGCTGAGTGGCTACACCTTC.

The V gene is TRBV7-3, the J gene TRBJ1-2; D perhaps matches TRBD1 (6 bases). CDR3 size: 13 residues. Germline CDR1 and CDR2: SGHTA and FQGTGA. Trimming pared 7 bases from V and 8 bases from J, leaving 17 bases between. The CDR3 coding sequence is TGTGCCAGCACCGACCCCTTGAGGGGGGGCTACACCTTC. It yields the protein CASTDPLRGGYTF.

V is TRBV27 and J is TRBJ2-1; TRBD1 agrees at 10 bases. Unmatched junction bases numbered 5, after V lost 2 bases and J lost 4 bases. CDR3 length: 16 amino acids. Germline lookup yields CDR1 MNHEY and CDR2 SMNVEV (reference sequence). The CDR3 here is CASSLGTGEGYNEQFF. CDR3 sequence (DNA): TGTGCCAGCAGTTTAGGGACAGGGGAGGGTTACAATGAGCAGTTCTTC.

This clonotype has a handful of counts. The gene calls are TRBV9 and TRBJ2-3; 9 bases line up with TRBD1. The CDR3 spans 15 residues. Losses at the gene ends were 4 bases for V and 1 base for J; bases not matched to a gene: 4. Germline CDR1 is SGDLS and CDR2 is YYNGEE. The CDR3 DNA reads as TGTGCCAGCAGCCCCTGGGACAGGGGCACAGATACGCAGTATTTT. Encoded protein: CASSPWDRGTDTQYF.

The chain uses TRBV5-1 and TRBJ2-1; no clear D gene. V was clipped by 8 bases and J by 6 bases, with 12 bases between them. Germline values: CDR1 SGHRS, CDR2 YFSETQ. This CDR3 spans 12 amino acids. Written as DNA, the CDR3 is TGCGCCAGTACAGACAACTGCAATGAGCAGTTCTTC. The encoded protein is CASTDNCNEQFF.

For the CDR3, the DNA is TGCAGTCAGGCCCGAGGGTATGGCTACACCTTC. Protein sequence: CSQARGYGYTF. The chain joins TRBV20-1 to TRBJ1-2; D is unresolved. Germline V lookup: CDR1 DFQATT, CDR2 SNEGSKA (reference sequence). Trimming removed 8 bases from V and 5 bases from J, with 12 bases in between. CDR3 length: 11 amino acids.

The V and J genes are TRBV7-2 and TRBJ1-4, with unresolved D. This CDR3 has 16 residues. Germline CDR1 and CDR2: SGHTA and FQGNSA. The V end lost 5 bases, the J end lost 3 bases, and 16 bases lay between the germline ends. Here the CDR3 reads CASSASVSRSNEKLFF. Here the CDR3 DNA reads TGTGCCAGCAGCGCAAGCGTGAGCAGGTCTAATGAAAAACTGTTTTTT.

The gene calls are TRBV14 and TRBJ1-2; D might be TRBD1 (5 bases). Germline V gene sequence: CDR1 SGHDN, CDR2 FVKESK. The CDR3 is 15 amino acids. The germline V and J ends were trimmed by 0 bases and 8 bases, with 16 bases remaining between them. The CDR3 DNA is TGTGCCAGCAGCCAAGAAGTCGGCGGGGGACGAGGCTACACCTTC. This sequence encodes CASSQEVGGGRGYTF.

This chain connects TRBV11-3 to TRBJ2-3, with a weak D call TRBD1 (6 bases). The ends were cut back, 0 bases at V and 0 bases at J, with 10 bases in the middle. The CDR3 has 16 amino acids. From germline, CDR1 is SGHNT and CDR2 YENEEA. CDR3 DNA sequence: TGTGCCAGCAGCTTAGATGGGGGCTCTAGCACAGATACGCAGTATTTT. This gives the protein CASSLDGGSSTDTQYF.